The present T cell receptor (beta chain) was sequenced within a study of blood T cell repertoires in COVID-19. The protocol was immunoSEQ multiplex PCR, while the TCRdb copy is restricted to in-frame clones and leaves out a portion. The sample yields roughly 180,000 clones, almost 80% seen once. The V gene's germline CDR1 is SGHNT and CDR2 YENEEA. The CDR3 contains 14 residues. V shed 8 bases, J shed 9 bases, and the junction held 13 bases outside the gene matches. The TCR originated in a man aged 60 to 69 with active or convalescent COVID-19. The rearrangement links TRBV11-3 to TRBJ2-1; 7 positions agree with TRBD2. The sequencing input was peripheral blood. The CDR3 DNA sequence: TGTGCCAGCTCATTCGGTGACCCTAGCGGTGAGCAGTTCTTC. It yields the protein CASSFGDPSGEQFF.